These T cell receptor beta chains were read from a single sample in a study of blood T cell repertoires in COVID-19. Profiling relied on immunoSEQ multiplex PCR, and the TCRdb table lists in-frame clones only, not all of them. This sample yields around 200,000 clones, of which about 88% are seen a single time; about 7% belongs to the top ten. Sequenced: peripheral blood. The source is a woman of 80 years or more in a cohort sampled during active or convalescent COVID-19. The CDR3 runs from the conserved cysteine through the conserved F or W. The D gene is left open where the match is weak. Only some rows state a clone size, as once, few, many or a class for expanded clones.

TRBV19	TRBJ2-5	-	-	CASSARDIQETQYF	TGTGCCAGTAGTGCCAGGGACATACAAGAGACCCAGTACTTC
TRBV6-5	TRBJ2-3	-	TRBD1	CASSLRQGAPGTQYF	TGTGCCAGCAGTTTACGACAGGGGGCTCCTGGTACGCAGTATTTT
TRBV23-1	TRBJ1-2	-	TRBD1	CASSQPGQVIYGYTF	TGCGCCAGCAGTCAACCGGGACAGGTGATCTATGGCTACACCTTC
TRBV7-2	TRBJ2-1	-	TRBD2	CASSLASTGTSGNEQFF	TGTGCCAGCAGCTTAGCCTCCACCGGGACTAGCGGGAATGAGCAGTTCTTC
TRBV7-8	TRBJ1-2	-	-	CASSPRGYGYTF	TGTGCCAGCAGCCCTCGGGGATATGGCTACACCTTC
TRBV29-1	TRBJ1-5	once	-	CSVQTENSNQPQHF	TGCAGCGTCCAGACAGAAAATAGCAATCAGCCCCAGCATTTT
TRBV18	TRBJ2-2	-	TRBD1	CASSPPGTGLSGELFF	TGTGCCAGCTCACCACCCGGGACAGGGTTATCCGGGGAGCTGTTTTTT
TRBV5-1	TRBJ1-2	few	TRBD1	CASSGTGENWYGYTF	TGCGCCAGCAGCGGCACAGGGGAGAACTGGTATGGCTACACCTTC
TRBV28	TRBJ1-5	-	-	CASISDGEAGANQPQHF	TGTGCCAGCATTTCCGATGGGGAGGCCGGGGCAAATCAGCCCCAGCATTTT
TRBV11-3	TRBJ1-1	-	-	CASTPSYRPLNTEAFF	TGTGCCAGCACCCCGTCCTACAGGCCGTTGAACACTGAAGCTTTCTTT
TRBV19	TRBJ2-5	-	TRBD2	CASGGETQYF	TGTGCCAGCGGGGGGGAGACCCAGTACTTC
TRBV2	TRBJ1-1	few	TRBD1	CASSRDRTQNTEAFF	TGTGCCAGCAGCCGGGACAGGACCCAGAACACTGAAGCTTTCTTT
TRBV6-1	TRBJ2-3	-	TRBD2	CASSERLAASTDTQYF	TGTGCCAGCAGTGAAAGGCTAGCGGCTAGCACAGATACGCAGTATTTT
TRBV11-3	TRBJ1-2	-	-	CASSHGGVRYGYTF	TGTGCCAGCAGCCACGGGGGGGTACGGTATGGCTACACCTTC
TRBV11-3	TRBJ1-4	once	TRBD1	CASSWRTGTNEKLFF	TGTGCCAGCAGCTGGAGGACAGGGACCAATGAAAAACTGTTTTTT
TRBV13	TRBJ2-1	few	TRBD2	CASSLLAGGGNEQFF	TGTGCCAGCAGCCTACTAGCGGGAGGAGGTAATGAGCAGTTCTTC
TRBV5-5	TRBJ2-7	-	-	CASSIALRIPYEQYF	TGTGCCAGCAGCATTGCCTTGCGGATCCCCTACGAGCAGTACTTC
TRBV7-2	TRBJ1-5	-	-	CASSLGRGLGNQPQHF	TGTGCCAGCAGCTTAGGCAGAGGGCTAGGCAATCAGCCCCAGCATTTT
TRBV6-2/TRBV6-3	TRBJ1-2	-	TRBD1	CASSRTGGNYGYTF	TGTGCCAGCAGTCGGACAGGTGGGAACTATGGCTACACCTTC
TRBV27	TRBJ2-7	-	-	CASSPTGIRAEKQYF	TGTGCCAGCAGTCCAACAGGGATTAGAGCTGAAAAGCAGTACTTC
TRBV6-2/TRBV6-3	TRBJ1-6	-	-	CASSLQVPSSYNSPLHF	TGTGCCAGCAGTCTCCAGGTTCCAAGCTCCTATAATTCACCCCTCCACTTT
TRBV6-4	TRBJ1-2	-	-	CASSDSEEANYGYTF	TGTGCCAGCAGTGACTCGGAGGAAGCTAACTATGGCTACACCTTC
TRBV11-3	TRBJ2-4	-	-	CATAAATQSIQYF	TGTGCCACAGCGGCGGCCACTCAGTCCATTCAGTACTTC
TRBV19	TRBJ1-1	-	TRBD1	CASSTGTANTEAFF	TGTGCCAGTAGTACGGGGACAGCCAACACTGAAGCTTTCTTT
TRBV29-1	TRBJ2-7	once	-	CSVGLGAPSYEQYF	TGCAGCGTTGGGTTAGGGGCCCCCTCCTACGAGCAGTACTTC
TRBV4-1	TRBJ2-3	-	TRBD2	CASSQVQSGGWLGPDTQYF	TGCGCCAGCAGCCAAGTGCAGAGCGGGGGTTGGCTGGGTCCAGATACGCAGTATTTT
TRBV10-1	TRBJ1-3	-	TRBD1	CASSPGQGTVSEGNTIYF	TGCGCCAGCAGTCCGGGACAGGGAACGGTGTCGGAAGGAAACACCATATATTTT
TRBV11-3	TRBJ1-1	-	-	CASSPIRAGGTEAFF	TGTGCCAGCAGCCCCATTAGGGCGGGGGGAACTGAAGCTTTCTTT
TRBV4-1	TRBJ1-5	-	-	CASSQDTGRGNQPQHF	TGCGCCAGCAGCCAAGATACAGGGAGGGGCAATCAGCCCCAGCATTTT
TRBV19	TRBJ1-5	once	-	CASLGRGTGRNQPQHF	TGTGCCAGCCTAGGTCGTGGTACAGGGCGGAATCAGCCCCAGCATTTT
TRBV5-1	TRBJ1-6	-	-	CASGRGTEGNSPLHF	TGCGCCAGCGGGAGAGGCACCGAGGGTAATTCACCCCTCCACTTT
TRBV7-2	TRBJ2-1	-	TRBD2	CASSLRTSGGAQTNEQFF	TGTGCCAGCAGCCTCCGGACTAGCGGGGGGGCGCAAACCAATGAGCAGTTCTTC
TRBV15	TRBJ1-2	-	-	CATSREVEGYYGYTF	TGTGCCACCAGCAGAGAGGTCGAGGGTTACTATGGCTACACCTTC
TRBV9	TRBJ2-4	-	TRBD1	CASSASGGVKNIQYF	TGTGCCAGCAGCGCCTCAGGGGGCGTGAAAAACATTCAGTACTTC
TRBV9	TRBJ2-2	-	-	CASSSLGRRTDGELFF	TGTGCCAGCAGCTCTCTTGGACGGAGGACGGACGGGGAGCTGTTTTTT
TRBV5-1	TRBJ2-3	-	TRBD2	CASSFGGRLTDTQYF	TGCGCCAGCAGCTTTGGCGGGAGGTTGACAGATACGCAGTATTTT
TRBV10-3	TRBJ1-2	-	-	CAISDRGKFGGYTF	TGTGCCATCAGTGACAGGGGAAAATTTGGCGGCTACACCTTC
TRBV6-5	TRBJ2-1	-	-	CASRLGENNEQFF	TGTGCCAGCAGGCTCGGGGAGAACAATGAGCAGTTCTTC
TRBV6-1	TRBJ1-5	-	TRBD1	CASSEFSAGGGNQPQHF	TGTGCCAGCAGTGAGTTTTCCGCAGGGGGAGGCAATCAGCCCCAGCATTTT
TRBV28	TRBJ2-2	-	TRBD1	CASRGQGRTGELFF	TGTGCCAGCAGGGGACAGGGTAGGACCGGGGAGCTGTTTTTT
TRBV5-1	TRBJ2-5	-	-	CASSSSVQETQYF	TGCGCCAGCAGCTCCTCAGTCCAAGAGACCCAGTACTTC
TRBV11-2	TRBJ2-2	few	TRBD1	CASSTLRTGENTGELFF	TGTGCCAGCAGCACGTTAAGGACAGGGGAGAACACCGGGGAGCTGTTTTTT
TRBV7-6	TRBJ2-5	-	TRBD2	CASSSGTSGSQETQYF	TGTGCCAGCAGCTCAGGGACTAGCGGTAGCCAAGAGACCCAGTACTTC
TRBV28	TRBJ2-7	-	-	CATTPVLQGITYEQYF	TGTGCCACCACCCCGGTCCTTCAGGGGATCACCTACGAGCAGTACTTC
TRBV28	TRBJ2-7	-	TRBD2	CASSFGTSRLQDSYEQYF	TGTGCCAGCAGTTTTGGGACTAGCCGCCTTCAGGACTCCTACGAGCAGTACTTC
TRBV6-2/TRBV6-3	TRBJ2-1	once	TRBD2	CASSYDQRGVYNEQFF	TGTGCCAGCAGTTACGATCAGCGGGGGGTATACAATGAGCAGTTCTTC
TRBV9	TRBJ2-2	-	-	CASSVAGVTGELFF	TGTGCCAGCAGCGTAGCGGGAGTAACCGGGGAGCTGTTTTTT
TRBV3-1/TRBV3-2	TRBJ1-1	once	-	CASSQENRGIGAFF	TGTGCCAGCAGCCAAGAAAATAGAGGGATCGGCGCTTTCTTT
TRBV7-2	TRBJ1-4	-	-	CASSPRGLEKLFF	TGTGCCAGCAGCCCCCGGGGACTTGAAAAACTGTTTTTT
TRBV18	TRBJ2-2	-	-	CASSPPQQGLGGELFF	TGTGCCAGCTCACCACCCCAGCAGGGGCTCGGCGGGGAGCTGTTTTTT
TRBV30	TRBJ2-7	-	-	CAWSVGPGGSYEQYF	TGTGCCTGGAGTGTAGGGCCAGGAGGGTCCTACGAGCAGTACTTC
TRBV7-9	TRBJ1-1	once	-	CASSLPLVGTEAFF	TGTGCCAGCAGCTTACCCTTAGTCGGCACTGAAGCTTTCTTT
TRBV25-1	TRBJ2-2	-	TRBD2	CASSVLTSEAGELFF	TGTGCCAGCAGTGTCTTAACTAGCGAAGCCGGGGAGCTGTTTTTT
TRBV2	TRBJ2-7	few	-	CASTRNIYEQYF	TGTGCCAGCACGAGGAACATCTACGAGCAGTACTTC